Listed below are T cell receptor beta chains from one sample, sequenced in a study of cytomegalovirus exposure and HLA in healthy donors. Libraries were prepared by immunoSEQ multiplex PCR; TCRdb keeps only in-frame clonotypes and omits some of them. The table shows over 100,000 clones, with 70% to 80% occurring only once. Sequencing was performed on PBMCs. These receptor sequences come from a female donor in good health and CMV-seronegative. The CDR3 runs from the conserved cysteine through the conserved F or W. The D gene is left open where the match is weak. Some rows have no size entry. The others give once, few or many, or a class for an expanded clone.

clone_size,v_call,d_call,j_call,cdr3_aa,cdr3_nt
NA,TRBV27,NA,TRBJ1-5,CASSVGGSNQPQHF,TGTGCCAGCAGTGTTGGAGGCAGCAATCAGCCCCAGCATTTT
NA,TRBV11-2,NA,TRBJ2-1,CASSFPGLSEQFF,TGTGCCAGCAGCTTCCCCGGTTTGAGTGAGCAGTTCTTC
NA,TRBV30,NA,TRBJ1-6,CAWSRTNVGSPLHF,TGTGCCTGGAGTCGGACAAACGTCGGATCACCCCTCCACTTT
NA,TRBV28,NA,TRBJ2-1,CASRPRRNEQFF,TGTGCCAGCAGACCCCGCAGAAATGAGCAGTTCTTC
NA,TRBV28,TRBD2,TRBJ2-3,CASSLRTSGVTGDTQYF,TGTGCCAGCAGTTTACGAACTAGCGGTGTGACTGGGGATACGCAGTATTTT
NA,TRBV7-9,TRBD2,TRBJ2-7,CASSSGLAGNRGVYEQYF,TGTGCCAGCAGCTCGGGACTAGCGGGAAACCGGGGTGTCTACGAGCAGTACTTC
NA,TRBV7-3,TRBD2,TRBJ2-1,CASSLAGDRHEQFF,TGTGCCAGCAGCTTAGCGGGAGATAGGCATGAGCAGTTCTTC
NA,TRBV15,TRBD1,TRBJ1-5,CATSSGRQGVNQPQHF,TGTGCCACCAGCAGCGGAAGACAGGGCGTCAATCAGCCCCAGCATTTT
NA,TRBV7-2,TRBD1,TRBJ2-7,CASSRDRDSYEQYF,TGTGCCAGCAGCCGTGACAGGGACTCCTACGAGCAGTACTTC
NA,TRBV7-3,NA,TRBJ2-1,CASSLTLGGNRVIGEQFF,TGTGCCAGCAGCTTAACGCTTGGCGGTAATCGGGTGATCGGTGAGCAGTTCTTC
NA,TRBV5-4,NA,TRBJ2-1,CASRENPSVNEQFF,TGTGCCAGCAGGGAGAACCCTAGCGTCAATGAGCAGTTCTTC
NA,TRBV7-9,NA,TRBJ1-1,CASSFGSGAEAFF,TGTGCCAGCAGCTTTGGATCAGGGGCTGAAGCTTTCTTT
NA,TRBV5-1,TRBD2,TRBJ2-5,CASSLGLAENQETQYF,TGCGCCAGCAGCTTGGGACTAGCAGAGAACCAAGAGACCCAGTACTTC
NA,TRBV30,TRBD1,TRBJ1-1,CAWRGQAFNTEAFF,TGTGCCTGGAGGGGACAGGCATTCAACACTGAAGCTTTCTTT
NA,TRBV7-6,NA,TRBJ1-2,CASSPGGSPNYGYTF,TGTGCCAGCAGCCCTGGGGGCAGCCCCAACTATGGCTACACCTTC
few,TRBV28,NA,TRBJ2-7,CASRLLTGYEQYF,TGTGCCAGCAGACTACTGACAGGCTACGAGCAGTACTTC
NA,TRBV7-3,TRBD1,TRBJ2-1,CASSLGDRAYNEQFF,TGTGCCAGCAGCTTAGGAGACAGGGCCTACAATGAGCAGTTCTTC
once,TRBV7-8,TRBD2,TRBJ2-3,CASFFSPGLAVASTDTQYF,TGTGCCAGCTTTTTTTCTCCGGGACTAGCGGTCGCTAGCACAGATACGCAGTATTTT
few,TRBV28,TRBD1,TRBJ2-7,CASSLGTGKYEQYF,TGTGCCAGCAGTTTAGGGACAGGGAAATACGAGCAGTACTTC
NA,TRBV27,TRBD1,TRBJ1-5,CASSSVDRAQPQHF,TGTGCCAGCAGTTCCGTGGACAGGGCTCAGCCCCAGCATTTT
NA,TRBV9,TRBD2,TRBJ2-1,CASSVAGLEIDEQFF,TGTGCCAGCAGCGTAGCTGGACTAGAGATCGATGAGCAGTTCTTC
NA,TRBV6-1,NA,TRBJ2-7,CASSEVQGSKYEQYF,TGTGCCAGCAGTGAAGTCCAGGGGAGTAAGTACGAGCAGTACTTC
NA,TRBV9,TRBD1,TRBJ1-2,CASSARGLGYTF,TGTGCCAGCAGCGCCAGGGGGCTCGGCTACACCTTC
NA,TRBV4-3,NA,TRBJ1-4,CASSQITGATNEKLFF,TGCGCCAGCAGCCAAATAACAGGAGCAACTAATGAAAAACTGTTTTTT
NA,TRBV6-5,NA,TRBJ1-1,CASSPSGEAFF,TGTGCCAGCAGCCCCTCAGGTGAAGCTTTCTTT
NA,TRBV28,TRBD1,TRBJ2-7,CASRSTDRVYEQYF,TGTGCCAGCAGATCTACCGACAGGGTCTACGAGCAGTACTTC
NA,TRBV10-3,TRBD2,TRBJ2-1,CATESGITYNEQFF,TGTGCCACCGAGAGCGGGATCACCTACAATGAGCAGTTCTTC
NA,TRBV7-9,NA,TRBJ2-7,CSSSLVSGEQYF,TGTTCCAGCAGCCTAGTATCGGGCGAGCAGTACTTC
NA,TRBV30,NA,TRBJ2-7,CAWSKEDSYEQYF,TGTGCCTGGAGTAAGGAGGATTCCTACGAGCAGTACTTC
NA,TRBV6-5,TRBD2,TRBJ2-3,CASRTSGTSDTQYF,TGTGCCAGCAGAACTTCCGGGACTAGCGATACGCAGTATTTT
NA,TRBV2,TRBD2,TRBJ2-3,CASSGRAGGTDTQYF,TGTGCCAGCAGTGGGCGAGCGGGAGGGACTGATACGCAGTATTTT
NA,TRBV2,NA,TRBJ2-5,CASSGQGETQYF,TGTGCCAGCAGTGGGCAGGGAGAGACCCAGTACTTC
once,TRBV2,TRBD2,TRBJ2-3,CASSEGLAGTDTQYF,TGTGCCAGCAGTGAAGGACTAGCGGGAACAGATACGCAGTATTTT
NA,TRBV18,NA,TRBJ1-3,CASSSTGGTTGNTIYF,TGTGCCAGCTCATCGACGGGGGGGACAACTGGAAACACCATATATTTT
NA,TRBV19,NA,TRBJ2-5,CASSITGRETQYF,TGTGCCAGTAGTATTACAGGGCGGGAGACCCAGTACTTC
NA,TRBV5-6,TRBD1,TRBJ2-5,CASSPDRERQETQYF,TGTGCCAGCAGCCCAGACAGGGAGAGGCAAGAGACCCAGTACTTC
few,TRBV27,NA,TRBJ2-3,CASSSQNRDSDTQYF,TGTGCCAGCAGTTCTCAGAACAGGGATTCAGATACGCAGTATTTT
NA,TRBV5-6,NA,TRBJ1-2,CASSLRGRELGYTF,TGTGCCAGCAGCTTGAGAGGCAGGGAACTTGGCTACACCTTC
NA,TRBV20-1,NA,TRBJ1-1,CSASQGTEAFF,TGCAGTGCTTCACAGGGAACTGAAGCTTTCTTT
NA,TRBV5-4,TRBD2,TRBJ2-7,CASSLGGTSGLLEQYF,TGTGCCAGCAGCTTGGGGGGGACTAGCGGCCTTCTGGAGCAGTACTTC
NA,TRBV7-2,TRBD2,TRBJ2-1,CASSPGTSGGAFF,TGTGCCAGCAGCCCGGGGACTAGCGGAGGTGCGTTCTTC
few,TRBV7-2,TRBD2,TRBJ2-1,CASSLSSGSFNEQFF,TGTGCCAGCAGCCTTTCTAGCGGGAGTTTTAATGAGCAGTTCTTC
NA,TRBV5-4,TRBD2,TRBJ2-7,CASSLPGAGGDEQYF,TGTGCCAGCAGCTTGCCTGGAGCGGGAGGGGACGAGCAGTACTTC
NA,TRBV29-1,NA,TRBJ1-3,CSVEDSGATGNTIYF,TGCAGCGTTGAAGATTCAGGGGCGACTGGAAACACCATATATTTT
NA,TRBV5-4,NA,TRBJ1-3,CASSRGGSGAVSSGNTIYF,TGTGCCAGCAGCCGGGGGGGGTCCGGGGCGGTCAGCTCTGGAAACACCATATATTTT
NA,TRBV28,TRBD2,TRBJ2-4,CASSGLAGGQAKNIQYF,TGTGCCAGTTCGGGACTAGCGGGAGGGCAGGCCAAAAACATTCAGTACTTC
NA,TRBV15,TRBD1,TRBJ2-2,CATSRLDRGSTGELFF,TGTGCCACCAGCAGATTAGACAGGGGGAGCACCGGGGAGCTGTTTTTT
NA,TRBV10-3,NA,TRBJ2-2,CAIREEANTGELFF,TGTGCCATCAGGGAGGAGGCGAACACCGGGGAGCTGTTTTTT
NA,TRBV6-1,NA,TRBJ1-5,CASSELRQTGQPQHF,TGTGCCAGCAGTGAACTCCGACAGACGGGTCAGCCCCAGCATTTT
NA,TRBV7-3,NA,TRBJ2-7,CASSLNSPEAQYF,TGTGCCAGCAGCTTAAATTCGCCGGAGGCGCAGTACTTC
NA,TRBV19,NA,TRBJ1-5,CASSMGDTDNQPQHF,TGTGCCAGTAGTATGGGGGACACAGACAATCAGCCCCAGCATTTT
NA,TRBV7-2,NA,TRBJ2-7,CASSLKTPGTGSYEQYF,TGTGCCAGCAGCTTAAAAACTCCCGGGACTGGTTCCTACGAGCAGTACTTC
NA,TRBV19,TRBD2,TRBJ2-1,CASRDYRSSYNEQFF,TGTGCCAGTCGGGACTATCGGAGCTCCTACAATGAGCAGTTCTTC
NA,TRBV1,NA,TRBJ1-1,CSSSQDRTEGSNTEAFF,TGCTCCAGCAGCCAAGATAGGACAGAGGGTTCGAACACTGAAGCTTTCTTT